This TCR beta chain came from a study of post-analysis software for immune sequencing data. Points from the study as a whole: Samples sharing a preparation batch grouped tightly together when assessed by F measure. Roughly 5 TRBV segments, TRBV5-6, TRBV5-1 and TRBV20-1 among them, were found more frequent in patients than controls.

From germline, CDR1 is SGHAT and CDR2 FQNNGV. The CDR3 runs to 15 residues. The TCR beta cDNA libraries contained unique molecular identifiers. From the PCR reads, TCRdb called clonotypes with MiXCR, one entry per CDR3 protein. The repertoire holds roughly 600,000 distinct CDR3 sequences, 44% seen once, with 1.7% in the top ten. With respect to this clonotype: What it binds is not known.

The sequenced material came from blood. The TCR originated in a girl aged 10 to 17 with multiple sclerosis. This chain uses TRBV11-2 with TRBJ2-4, with D possibly TRBD1 on 6 matching bases. The end of the DNA fits TRBJ2-7 better, so the J call may be wrong. In DNA, the CDR3 is TGTGCCAGCAGGACATTACCGGGACACATGTACGAGCAGTACTTC. Translation gives CASRTLPGHMYEQYF.